This note documents a single T cell receptor (beta chain) sequence. This sample was included in a study of blood T cell repertoires in COVID-19. Study at large: From T cells, B-cell-depleted T cells, or PBMCs came the material, which was cDNA or gDNA.

CDR1 is SGHRS, CDR2 YFSETQ, per germline. This CDR3 region has 17 residues. With 4 bases removed from V and 1 base from J, the gap between germline ends came to 17 bases. The age range of participants was 18 to 89 years, with residence in more than 20 US areas. Assignments of participants to cohorts depended upon their own reported clinical history. The protocol was immunoSEQ multiplex PCR, while the TCRdb copy is restricted to in-frame clones and leaves out a portion. The data contain approximately 240,000 clones, about nine tenths of them singletons. This TCR was recovered from a woman aged 25 to 39 with acute COVID-19. The V gene is TRBV5-1, the J gene TRBJ2-2; D is possibly TRBD2 (5 bases). The sequencing input was PBMCs or T cells enriched from blood (not recorded which). The CDR3 loop is CASSLLFEGRNTGELFF. CDR3 sequence (DNA): TGCGCCAGCAGCCTGCTTTTTGAGGGCCGGAACACCGGGGAGCTGTTTTTT. Based on the CDR3 plus reference TRBV5-1 and TRBJ2-2, the full variable domain is KAGVTQTPRYLIKTRGQQVTLSCSPISGHRSVSWYQQTPGQGLQFLFEYFSETQRNKGNFPGRFSGRQFSNSRSEMNVSTLELGDSALYLCASSLLFEGRNTGELFFGEGSRLTVL.